Presented here are 22 T cell receptor beta chains from one specimen sequenced in a study of patients and donors after allogeneic stem cell transplantation. TCRdb re-called the RT-PCR reads through MiXCR, storing one row per CDR3 protein. The sample lists fewer than 25,000 distinct CDR3 sequences, about 28% occurring once. The sequenced sample consisted of blood, either unsorted or a sorted T cell fraction (not recorded which). All receptors come from a human donor who was either an allogeneic HSCT recipient or a stem cell or donor lymphocyte infusion donor (not recorded which). It is not recorded whose cells these are; they may come from a transplant donor.

CDR3 residues: CASSLNIGPYGYTF. The CDR3 DNA is TGTGCCAGCAGCTTGAATATTGGGCCGTATGGCTACACCTTC. The rearrangement links TRBV5-6 to TRBJ1-2; D is uncertain. V was shortened by 1 base and J by 5 bases, with 12 bases between the two germline ends. Germline CDR1 reads SGHDT; CDR2 reads YYEEEE. The CDR3 is made up of 14 amino acids. Full variable domain (outside the CDR3, taken from reference TRBV5-6 and TRBJ1-2): DAGVTQSPTHLIKTRGQQVTLRCSPKSGHDTVSWYQQALGQGPQFIFQYYEEEERQRGNFPDRFSGHQFPNYSSELNVNALLLGDSALYLCASSLNIGPYGYTFGSGTRLTVV.

The rearrangement links TRBV28 to TRBJ1-6; D not resolved. Trimming took off 3 bases at V and 7 bases at J, with 7 bases between the two ends. The V gene's germline CDR1 is MDHEN and CDR2 SYDVKM. The CDR3 consists of 13 residues. CDR3 coding DNA: TGTGCCAGCAGTTTGGATCCAAATTCACCCCTCCACTTT. Amino acid sequence: CASSLDPNSPLHF.

The chain couples TRBV12-3 or TRBV12-4 to TRBJ2-1; D call uncertain. This CDR3 has 11 residues. V gave up 8 bases and J gave up 7 bases, with 9 bases separating them. The CDR3 sequence is CASGLLNEQFF. The DNA for the CDR3 is TGTGCCAGCGGCCTCCTTAATGAGCAGTTCTTC.

In its sample, this clonotype was seen a few times. Here the CDR3 DNA reads TGTGCCACCAGTGACCCGACGGATCAAGAGACCCAGTACTTC. Translation: CATSDPTDQETQYF. This chain connects TRBV24-1 to TRBJ2-5; D unresolved. CDR3 length equals 14 residues. With 4 bases removed from V and 2 bases from J, the gap between germline ends came to 10 bases. Germline V gene data show CDR1 as KGHDR and CDR2 as SFDVKD.

V is TRBV20-1 and J is TRBJ1-2, with D unresolved. Germline values: CDR1 DFQATT, CDR2 SNEGSKA (reference sequence). CDR3 length equals 15 residues. Trimming took 5 bases from V and 0 from J, leaving 16 bases between them. The CDR3 DNA is TGCAGTGCTCCGAAGCGTACCGATGCTAACTATGGCTACACCTTC. The encoded protein is CSAPKRTDANYGYTF.

The chain employs TRBV7-3 and TRBJ2-2; D uncertain. The CDR3 runs 15 residues. Germline V CDR1 and CDR2: SGHTA, FQGTGA. Trimming removed 4 bases at V and 2 bases at J, with 11 bases between. CDR3 in amino acids: CASSSNGLNTGELFF. CDR3 in DNA: TGTGCCAGCAGCTCAAATGGGCTTAACACCGGGGAGCTGTTTTTT.

This clonotype was seen repeatedly, ten times or more. The chain couples TRBV12-3 or TRBV12-4 to TRBJ1-6, with 8 bases that match TRBD1. Losses at the gene ends were 3 bases for V and 7 bases for J; bases not matched to a gene: 2. This CDR3 has 14 residues. The CDR3, as DNA: TGTGCCAGCAGTTTGACAGGGGCGAATTCACCCCTCCACTTT. The encoded protein is CASSLTGANSPLHF.

This clonotype was seen a handful of times. The chain combines TRBV28 with TRBJ1-1, with unresolved D. Germline V gene data show CDR1 as MDHEN and CDR2 as SYDVKM. The CDR3 length is 12 residues. Trimming pared 2 bases from V and 6 bases from J, leaving 7 bases between. The CDR3 DNA follows: TGTGCCAGCAGTTTAACAGATGCTGAAGCTTTCTTT. Translated, it gives CASSLTDAEAFF.

The CDR3 sequence: CASSFSGGGEQYV. CDR3 coding DNA: TGTGCCAGCAGTTTTTCAGGGGGCGGCGAGCAGTACGTC. This chain joins TRBV28 and TRBJ2-7; 8 nucleotides match TRBD1. V lost 3 bases and J lost 6; bases outside the gene matches: 4. The CDR3 spans 13 residues. CDR1 is MDHEN and CDR2 is SYDVKM in the germline V gene.

This clonotype was picked up a small number of times. The rearrangement uses TRBV24-1 and TRBJ1-1; 7 nucleotides align to TRBD1. Per germline, CDR1 KGHDR and CDR2 SFDVKD. Germline trimming cut 4 bases from V and 9 bases from J; bases unmatched to any gene: 7. This CDR3 is built from 13 residues. CDR3 DNA sequence: TGTGCCACCAGTGACCGTCGGACAGGCAAAGCTTTCTTT. Its protein is CATSDRRTGKAFF.

CDR3 loop: CASSIGGSGNTIYF. In DNA, the CDR3 is TGTGCCAGTAGTATAGGAGGGTCCGGAAACACCATATATTTT. V gene TRBV19 combines with J gene TRBJ1-3; D ambiguous. Germline V gene data show CDR1 as LNHDA and CDR2 as SQIVND (reference sequence). Trimming pared 1 base from V and 4 bases from J, leaving 8 bases between. The CDR3 has 14 residues.

This clonotype was observed a few times. This chain connects TRBV5-1 to TRBJ2-1; 7 bases are shared with TRBD1. Losses at the gene ends were 3 bases for V and 6 bases for J; bases not matched to a gene: 6. CDR3 length equals 14 residues. Germline V gives CDR1 SGHRS, CDR2 YFSETQ. In DNA form, the CDR3 reads TGCGCCAGCAGCTCTACCAGGGGGATCAATGAGCAGTTCTTC. It yields the protein CASSSTRGINEQFF.

In its sample, this clonotype is medium-sized (0.01 to 0.1%). The chain has TRBV4-1 and TRBJ1-5; D not certain. Germline V gene data show CDR1 as MGHRA and CDR2 as YSYEKL. This CDR3 spans 14 amino acids. V lost 0 bases and J lost 5, with 8 bases in between. The CDR3 bases are TGCGCCAGCAGCCAAGAGAGGGATGATCAGCCCCAGCATTTT. It specifies CASSQERDDQPQHF.

This clonotype occurred a few times. The V and J genes are TRBV11-2 and TRBJ2-5, with D perhaps matching TRBD1 or TRBD2 (5 bases each). The germline V and J ends were trimmed by 4 bases and 5 bases, with 5 bases remaining between them. The CDR3 contains 11 residues. The germline CDR1 and CDR2 sequences are SGHAT and FQNNGV. CDR3 nucleotide sequence: TGTGCCAGCAGCTGGGGGGAGACCCAGTACTTC. Translated, it gives CASSWGETQYF.

The CDR3, as DNA: TGTGCCAGCAGTTTCACAGGGAAAGATGAAAAACTGTTTTTT. Protein: CASSFTGKDEKLFF. The V call is TRBV27, the J call TRBJ1-4; maybe TRBD1 (6 bases). V shed 3 bases and J shed 6 bases, with 11 bases lying between them. The CDR3 extends over 14 amino acids. Germline assignment: CDR1 MNHEY and CDR2 SMNVEV (reference sequence).

The table lists this clonotype with a few counts. For the CDR3, the DNA is TGTGCCAGCAGCGCTTCGACAGGGTATGCCAAAAACATTCAGTACTTC. Amino acids: CASSASTGYAKNIQYF. V is TRBV9 and J is TRBJ2-4; 7 nucleotides agree with TRBD1. CDR3 length: 16 residues. V was pared by 3 bases and J by 1 base, with 7 bases of the junction left unmatched. Germline assignment: CDR1 SGDLS and CDR2 YYNGEE.

The chain carries TRBV5-1 and TRBJ1-2; 9 bases agree with TRBD1. The CDR3 has 15 residues. CDR1 is SGHRS and CDR2 is YFSETQ in the germline V gene. Trimming took 2 bases from V and 3 from J; bases not matched to a gene: 5. CDR3 nucleotide sequence: TGCGCCAGCAGCTTTCCGGGACAGGGAGACTATGGCTACACCTTC. Translation gives CASSFPGQGDYGYTF.

This clonotype showed up just a few times. CDR3 loop: CASHAGPLNTEAFF. As DNA, the CDR3 is TGTGCCAGCCATGCGGGACCCTTGAACACTGAAGCTTTCTTT. V is TRBV6-1 and J is TRBJ1-1; the D gene is possibly TRBD1 (5 bases). V was shortened by 8 bases and J by 0 bases, with 13 bases between the two germline ends. This CDR3 comprises 14 residues. CDR1 is MNHNS, CDR2 SASEGT, per germline.

This clonotype occurred a few times. The J gene is TRBJ2-1, the V gene TRBV5-5; the D call may be TRBD1 or TRBD2 (5 bases each). V shed 4 bases and J shed 7 bases, with 15 bases lying between them. Per germline, CDR1 SGHKS and CDR2 YYEKEE (reference sequence). The CDR3 length is 14 residues. CDR3 amino acids: CASSVTGTPNEQFF. The DNA of the CDR3 is TGTGCCAGCAGCGTGACCGGGACGCCGAATGAGCAGTTCTTC.

The gene calls are TRBV3-1 and TRBJ1-3, with D possibly being TRBD1 (5 bases). Germline CDR1 is LGHDT and CDR2 is YNNKEL (reference sequence). CDR3 size: 16 residues. V gave up 3 bases and J gave up 4 bases, with 16 bases separating them. The CDR3 sequence is CASSHGTADRGNTIYF. The CDR3, as DNA: TGTGCCAGCAGCCACGGGACCGCGGATAGAGGAAACACCATATATTTT.

This clonotype was counted a few times. The chain joins TRBV4-2 to TRBJ2-1, with D perhaps matching TRBD2 (7 bases). Trimming took off 6 bases at V and 2 bases at J, with 14 bases between the two ends. CDR1 and CDR2 from the germline V gene are LGHNA and YNFKEQ. The length of the CDR3 is 15 residues. CDR3 sequence (DNA): TGTGCCAGCAGTCAAAGAGGGGGGGCCTACAATGAGCAGTTCTTC. The encoded protein is CASSQRGGAYNEQFF.

This clonotype was seen a few times. The V and J genes are TRBV7-8 and TRBJ1-5; D is unresolved. The V end lost 0 bases, the J end lost 5 bases, and 8 bases lay between the germline ends. Germline CDR1 and CDR2: SGHVS and FQNEAQ. The CDR3 totals 14 residues. The CDR3 DNA is TGTGCCAGCAGCTTAGCGCTAAGCTATCAGCCCCAGCATTTT. This codes for CASSLALSYQPQHF.